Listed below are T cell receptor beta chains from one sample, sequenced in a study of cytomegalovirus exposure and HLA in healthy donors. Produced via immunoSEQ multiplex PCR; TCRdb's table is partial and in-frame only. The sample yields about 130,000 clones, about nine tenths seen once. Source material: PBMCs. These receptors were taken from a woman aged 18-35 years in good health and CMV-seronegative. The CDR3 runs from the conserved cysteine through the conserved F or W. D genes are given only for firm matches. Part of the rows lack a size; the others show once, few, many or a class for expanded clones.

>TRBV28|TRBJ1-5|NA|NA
CASRAPGQSNQPQHF
TGTGCCAGCAGGGCCCCCGGACAGAGCAATCAGCCCCAGCATTTT
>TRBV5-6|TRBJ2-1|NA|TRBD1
CASSTGDTYNEQFF
TGTGCCAGCAGCACAGGGGACACATACAATGAGCAGTTCTTC
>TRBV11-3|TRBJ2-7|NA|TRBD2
CASSSLTSASYEQYF
TGTGCCAGCAGCTCCCTTACTAGCGCCTCCTACGAGCAGTACTTC
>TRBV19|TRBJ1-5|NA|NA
CASSGSGVGNQPQHF
TGTGCCAGTAGCGGATCAGGGGTAGGCAATCAGCCCCAGCATTTT
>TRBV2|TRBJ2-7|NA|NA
CASSVSDLVTLEQYF
TGTGCCAGCAGTGTCAGTGATCTCGTTACCCTCGAGCAGTACTTC
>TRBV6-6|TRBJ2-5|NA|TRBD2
CASRLGLAGGEETQYF
TGTGCCAGCAGACTGGGACTAGCGGGAGGGGAAGAGACCCAGTACTTC
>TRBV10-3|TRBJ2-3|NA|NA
CAISAGYDRDTQYF
TGTGCCATCAGTGCCGGGTACGATAGAGATACGCAGTATTTT
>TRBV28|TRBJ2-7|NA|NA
CASSFAETTLTYEQYF
TGTGCCAGCAGTTTCGCCGAGACAACCCTAACCTACGAGCAGTACTTC
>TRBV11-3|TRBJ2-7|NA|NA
CASSEGGHSYEQYF
TGTGCCAGCAGCGAGGGGGGGCACTCCTACGAGCAGTACTTC
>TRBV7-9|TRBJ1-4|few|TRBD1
CASSTRGLPEKLFF
TGTGCCAGCAGCACCAGGGGGCTACCTGAAAAACTGTTTTTT
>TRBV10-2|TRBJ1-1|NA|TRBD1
CASSDDRGRDTEAFF
TGCGCCAGCAGTGACGACAGGGGGCGGGACACTGAAGCTTTCTTT
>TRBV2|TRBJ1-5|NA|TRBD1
CASRGLRQGVNQPQHF
TGTGCCAGCAGGGGCTTGCGACAGGGGGTCAATCAGCCCCAGCATTTT
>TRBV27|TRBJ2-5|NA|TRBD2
CASRGGETQYF
TGTGCCAGCCGGGGGGGAGAGACCCAGTACTTC
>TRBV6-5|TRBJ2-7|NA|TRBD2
CASSYSAGALSDEQYF
TGTGCCAGCAGTTACTCAGCGGGAGCGCTATCTGACGAGCAGTACTTC
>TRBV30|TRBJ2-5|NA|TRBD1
CAWAAGTEETQYF
TGTGCCTGGGCAGCCGGGACAGAAGAGACCCAGTACTTC
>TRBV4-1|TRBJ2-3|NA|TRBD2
CASSQDRGGSYTDTQYF
TGCGCCAGCAGCCAAGATCGCGGCGGGAGTTATACAGATACGCAGTATTTT
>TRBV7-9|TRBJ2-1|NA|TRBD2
CASSSLAGATQFF
TGTGCCAGCAGCTCCCTAGCGGGAGCGACCCAGTTCTTC
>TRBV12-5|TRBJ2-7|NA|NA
CASGLLGLPGDEQYF
TGTGCTAGTGGTTTATTGGGCCTCCCCGGGGACGAGCAGTACTTC
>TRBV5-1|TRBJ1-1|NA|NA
CASSFGGTEAFF
TGCGCCAGCAGCTTCGGAGGGACTGAAGCTTTCTTT
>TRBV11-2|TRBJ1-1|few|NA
CASSLDPRVSLDTEAFF
TGTGCCAGCAGCTTAGATCCCCGGGTGAGTCTCGACACTGAAGCTTTCTTT
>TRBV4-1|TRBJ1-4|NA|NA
CASSRRWVWEKLFF
TGCGCCAGCAGCCGGCGGTGGGTTTGGGAAAAACTGTTTTTT
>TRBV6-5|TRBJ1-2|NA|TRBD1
CASSYAGTDGYTF
TGTGCCAGCAGTTACGCCGGGACAGATGGCTACACCTTC